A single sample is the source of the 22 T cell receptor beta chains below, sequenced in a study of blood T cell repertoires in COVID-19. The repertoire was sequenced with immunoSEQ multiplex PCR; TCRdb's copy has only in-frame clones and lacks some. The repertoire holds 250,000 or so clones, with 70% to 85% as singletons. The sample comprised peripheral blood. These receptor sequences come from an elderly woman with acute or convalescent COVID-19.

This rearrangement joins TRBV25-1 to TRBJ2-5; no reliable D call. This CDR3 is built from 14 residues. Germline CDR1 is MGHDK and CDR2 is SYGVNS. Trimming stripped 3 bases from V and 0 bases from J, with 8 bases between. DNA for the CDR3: TGTGCCAGCAGTGACGCAGGCCACCAAGAGACCCAGTACTTC. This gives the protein CASSDAGHQETQYF.

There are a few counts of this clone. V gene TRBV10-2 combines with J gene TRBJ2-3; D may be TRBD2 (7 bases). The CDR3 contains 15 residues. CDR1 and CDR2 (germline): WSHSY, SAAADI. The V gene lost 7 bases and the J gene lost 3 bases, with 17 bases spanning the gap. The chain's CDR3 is CASKPGGGITDTQYF. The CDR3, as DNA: TGCGCCAGCAAGCCCGGCGGGGGCATAACAGATACGCAGTATTTT.

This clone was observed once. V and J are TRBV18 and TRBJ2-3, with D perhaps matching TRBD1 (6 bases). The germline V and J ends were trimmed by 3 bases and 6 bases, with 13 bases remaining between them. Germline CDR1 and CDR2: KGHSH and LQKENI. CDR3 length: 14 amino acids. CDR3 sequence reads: CASSPYPGEDTQYF. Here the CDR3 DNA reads TGTGCCAGCTCACCTTATCCAGGGGAGGATACGCAGTATTTT.

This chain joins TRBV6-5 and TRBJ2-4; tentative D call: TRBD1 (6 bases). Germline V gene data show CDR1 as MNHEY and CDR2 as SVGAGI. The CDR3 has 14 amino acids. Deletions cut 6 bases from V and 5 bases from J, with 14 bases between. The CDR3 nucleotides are TGTGCCAGCAGGAGACAGGTGGGGGAAAACATTCAGTACTTC. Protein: CASRRQVGENIQYF.

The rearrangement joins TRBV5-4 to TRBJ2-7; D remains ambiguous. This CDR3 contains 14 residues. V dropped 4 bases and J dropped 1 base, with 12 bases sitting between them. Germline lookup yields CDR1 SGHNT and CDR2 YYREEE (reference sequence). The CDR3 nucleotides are TGTGCCAGCAGCGCACCACAGCTTTCCTACGAGCAGTACTTC. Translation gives CASSAPQLSYEQYF.

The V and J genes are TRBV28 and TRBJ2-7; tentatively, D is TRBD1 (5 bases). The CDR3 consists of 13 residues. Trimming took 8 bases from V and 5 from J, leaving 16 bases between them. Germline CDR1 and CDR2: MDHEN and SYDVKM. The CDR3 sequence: CASGRGTPDEQYF. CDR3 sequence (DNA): TGTGCCAGCGGTAGGGGAACCCCAGACGAGCAGTACTTC. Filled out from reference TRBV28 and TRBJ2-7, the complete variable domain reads DVKVTQSSRYLVKRTGEKVFLECVQDMDHENMFWYRQDPGLGLRLIYFSYDVKMKEKGDIPEGYSVSREKKERFSLILESASTNQTSMYLCASGRGTPDEQYFGPGTRLTVT.

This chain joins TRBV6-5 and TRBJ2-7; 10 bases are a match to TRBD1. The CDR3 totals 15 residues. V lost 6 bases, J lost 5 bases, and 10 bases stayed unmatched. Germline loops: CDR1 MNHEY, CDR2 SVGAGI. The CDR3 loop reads CASSFDRGPTNEQYF. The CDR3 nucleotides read TGTGCCAGCAGCTTCGACAGGGGGCCTACGAACGAGCAGTACTTC.

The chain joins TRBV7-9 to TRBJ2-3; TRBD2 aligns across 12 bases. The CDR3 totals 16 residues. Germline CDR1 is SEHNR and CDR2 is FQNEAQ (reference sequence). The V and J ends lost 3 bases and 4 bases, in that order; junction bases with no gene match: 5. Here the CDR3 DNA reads TGTGCCAGCAGCTTGACTCTAGCGGGAGGGGCAGATACGCAGTATTTT. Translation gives CASSLTLAGGADTQYF.

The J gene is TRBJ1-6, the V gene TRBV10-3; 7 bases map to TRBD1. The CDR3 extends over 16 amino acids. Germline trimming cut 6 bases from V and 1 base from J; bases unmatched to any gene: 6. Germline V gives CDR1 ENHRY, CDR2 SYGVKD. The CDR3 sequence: CAISVGQASYNSPLHF. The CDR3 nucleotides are TGTGCCATCAGCGTCGGACAGGCTTCCTATAATTCACCCCTCCACTTT.

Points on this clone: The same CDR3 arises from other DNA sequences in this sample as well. The CDR3 protein is CSGGGDYGYTF. CDR3 sequence (DNA): TGCAGCGGAGGGGGCGACTATGGCTACACCTTC. The chain recombines TRBV29-1 with TRBJ1-2; 7 bases are a match to TRBD1. Looked up from germline, CDR1 is SQVTM and CDR2 is ANQGSEA. V lost 7 bases, J lost 3 bases, and 2 bases stayed unmatched. The CDR3 sequence is 11 residues long. Based on the CDR3 plus reference TRBV29-1 and TRBJ1-2, the full variable domain is SAVISQKPSRDICQRGTSLTIQCQVDSQVTMMFWYRQQPGQSLTLIATANQGSEATYESGFVIDKFPISRPNLTFSTLTVSNMSPEDSSIYLCSGGGDYGYTFGSGTRLTVV.

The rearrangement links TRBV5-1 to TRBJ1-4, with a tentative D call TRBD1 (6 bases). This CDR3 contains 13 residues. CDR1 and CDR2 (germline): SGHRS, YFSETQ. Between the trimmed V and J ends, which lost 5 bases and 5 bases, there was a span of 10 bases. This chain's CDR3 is CASRDSQNEKLFF. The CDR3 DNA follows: TGCGCCAGCAGGGACAGCCAGAATGAAAAACTGTTTTTT.

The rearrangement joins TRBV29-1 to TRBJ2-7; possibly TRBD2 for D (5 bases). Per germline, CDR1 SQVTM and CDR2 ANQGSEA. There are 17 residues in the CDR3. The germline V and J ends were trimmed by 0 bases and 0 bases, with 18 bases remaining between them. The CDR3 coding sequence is TGCAGCGTTGAAGATTGGAAGGGCACCACTAGCTCCTACGAGCAGTACTTC. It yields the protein CSVEDWKGTTSSYEQYF.

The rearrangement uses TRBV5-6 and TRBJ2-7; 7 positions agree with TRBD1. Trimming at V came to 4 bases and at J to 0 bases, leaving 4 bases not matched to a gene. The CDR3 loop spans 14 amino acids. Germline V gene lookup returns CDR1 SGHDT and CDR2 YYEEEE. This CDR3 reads CASSLRDSSYEQYF. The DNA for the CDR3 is TGTGCCAGCAGCCTCCGGGACAGCTCCTACGAGCAGTACTTC.

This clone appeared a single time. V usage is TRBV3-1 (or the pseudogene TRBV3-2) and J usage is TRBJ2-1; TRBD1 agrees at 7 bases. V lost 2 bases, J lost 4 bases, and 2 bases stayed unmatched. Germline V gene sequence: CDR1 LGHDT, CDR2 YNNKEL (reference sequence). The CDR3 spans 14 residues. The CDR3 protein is CASSQQQGYNEQFF. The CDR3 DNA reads TGTGCCAGCAGCCAACAACAGGGGTACAATGAGCAGTTCTTC.

Here the CDR3 reads CASRGGVTNYGYTF. CDR3 bases: TGTGCCAGCCGCGGCGGGGTGACCAACTATGGCTACACCTTC. The chain carries TRBV6-5 and TRBJ1-2; no firm D call. The CDR3 runs to 14 residues. The V end was cut by 8 bases, the J end by 2 bases, with 15 bases between. The germline V gene has CDR1 MNHEY and CDR2 SVGAGI.

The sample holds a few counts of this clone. CDR3 nucleotides: TGTGCCAGCAGTCGACCATCTAGCGGGGGCACAGATACGCAGTATTTT. Its protein is CASSRPSSGGTDTQYF. This chain uses TRBV6-6 with TRBJ2-3; 9 positions agree with TRBD2. Germline CDR1 reads MNHNY; CDR2 reads SVGAGI (reference sequence). After removal of 5 bases from V and 1 base from J, the junction contained 7 bases not matched to a gene. This CDR3 comprises 16 residues.

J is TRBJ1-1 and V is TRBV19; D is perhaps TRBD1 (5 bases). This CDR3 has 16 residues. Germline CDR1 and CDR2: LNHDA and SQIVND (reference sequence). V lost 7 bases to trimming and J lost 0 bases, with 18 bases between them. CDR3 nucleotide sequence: TGTGCCAGTACCCCGCGATGGGGGGTACTGAACACTGAAGCTTTCTTT. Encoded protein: CASTPRWGVLNTEAFF.

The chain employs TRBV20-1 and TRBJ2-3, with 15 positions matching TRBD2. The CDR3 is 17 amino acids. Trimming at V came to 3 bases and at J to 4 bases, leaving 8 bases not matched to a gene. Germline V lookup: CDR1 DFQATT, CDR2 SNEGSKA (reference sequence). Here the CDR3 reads CSASSGLAGGRADTQYF. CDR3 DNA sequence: TGCAGTGCTAGTAGCGGACTAGCGGGGGGGCGGGCAGATACGCAGTATTTT.

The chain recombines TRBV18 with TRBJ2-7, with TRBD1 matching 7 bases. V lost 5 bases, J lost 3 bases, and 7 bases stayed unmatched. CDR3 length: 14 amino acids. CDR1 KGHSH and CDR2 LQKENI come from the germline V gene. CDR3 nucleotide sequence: TGTGCCAGCTCAACCTCTTCAGGGGGCTACGAGCAGTACTTC. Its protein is CASSTSSGGYEQYF.

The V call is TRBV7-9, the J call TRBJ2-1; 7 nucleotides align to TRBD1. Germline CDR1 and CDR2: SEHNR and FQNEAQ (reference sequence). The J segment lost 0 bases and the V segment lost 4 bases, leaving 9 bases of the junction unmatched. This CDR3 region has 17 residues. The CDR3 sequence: CASSSNRDRSSYNEQFF. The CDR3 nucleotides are TGTGCCAGCAGCTCCAACCGGGACAGAAGCTCCTACAATGAGCAGTTCTTC.

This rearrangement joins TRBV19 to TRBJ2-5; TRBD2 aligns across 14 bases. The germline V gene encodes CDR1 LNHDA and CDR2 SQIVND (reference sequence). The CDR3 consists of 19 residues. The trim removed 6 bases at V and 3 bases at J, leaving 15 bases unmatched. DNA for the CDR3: TGTGCCAGTAGACGCCGAGGGGGACTAGCGGGGGAACCCAAAGAGACCCAGTACTTC. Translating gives CASRRRGGLAGEPKETQYF. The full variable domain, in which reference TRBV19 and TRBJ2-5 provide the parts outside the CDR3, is DGGITQSPKYLFRKEGQNVTLSCEQNLNHDAMYWYRQDPGQGLRLIYYSQIVNDFQKGDIAEGYSVSREKKESFPLTVTSAQKNPTAFYLCASRRRGGLAGEPKETQYFGPGTRLLVL.

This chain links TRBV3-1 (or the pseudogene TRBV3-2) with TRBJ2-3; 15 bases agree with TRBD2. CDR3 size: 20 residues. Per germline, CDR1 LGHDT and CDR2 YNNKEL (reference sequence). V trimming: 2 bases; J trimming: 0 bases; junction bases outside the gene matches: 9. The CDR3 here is CASSQRLGLAGGGSTDTQYF. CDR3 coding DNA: TGTGCCAGCAGCCAACGACTTGGACTAGCGGGAGGGGGTAGCACAGATACGCAGTATTTT.